This is a list of T cell receptor beta chains from one sample in a study of T-cell reconstitution after alpha-beta-depleted transplantation in children. TCRdb re-called the PCR reads with MiXCR, one entry per CDR3 protein. In the table there are about 540,000 distinct CDR3 sequences, roughly 18% of which are singletons. Sequencing was performed on PBMCs from the stem cell graft donor, taken from the stem cell graft. The origin of the receptors is a human donor who donated a stem cell graft to a child with acute lymphoblastic leukemia. Both conserved end residues are part of each CDR3. Rows may omit the clone size; those that give it use once, few, many or a size class.

many TRBJ2-5 TRBV7-6 CASSLWGETQYF
- TRBJ1-5 TRBV12-3/TRBV12-4 CASSSLLHRNQPQHF
few TRBJ2-7 TRBV6-1 CATPDGTGEHEQYF
few TRBJ2-7 TRBV20-1 CSSRAGEDPIHEQYF
few TRBJ2-1 TRBV7-9 CASSSAGLEQFF
- TRBJ1-2 TRBV12-3/TRBV12-4 CASSLQGLGSYTF
few TRBJ1-2 TRBV7-8 CASSLALSAYGYTF
few TRBJ1-1 TRBV29-1 CSVAKGENTEAFF
few TRBJ1-5 TRBV15 CATSPWDRGLNQPQHF
- TRBJ2-5 TRBV5-1 CASSRQGGEETQYF
few TRBJ1-2 TRBV29-1 CSAIIGQVYGYTF
- TRBJ2-4 TRBV20-1 CSARDHKVAWNIQYF
few TRBJ1-6 TRBV5-1 CASSLAPGRRNSPLHF
- TRBJ2-1 TRBV7-6 CASSLAPSGSINEQFF
few TRBJ2-1 TRBV7-8 CASSFGLGGEQFF
- TRBJ2-2 TRBV7-3 CASSLDPASSSGELFF
few TRBJ2-5 TRBV5-1 CASSLVGPDRAETQYF
- TRBJ2-3 TRBV4-1 CASSQGFGTSGPYF
few TRBJ2-3 TRBV14 CASGSGAANTQYF
- TRBJ1-2 TRBV19 CASSIKGQGYTF
- TRBJ1-2 TRBV5-1 CASSSGPVMDGYTF
- TRBJ1-1 TRBV7-3 CASSQAGGNTEAFF
few TRBJ2-3 TRBV5-1 CASSLTGQGGYTDTQYF
- TRBJ1-1 TRBV5-1 CASSPGGPNTEAFF
few TRBJ2-2 TRBV20-1 CSARDHGGPRAGELFF
- TRBJ1-1 TRBV7-3 CASSPRGQSSTEAFF
few TRBJ1-5 TRBV12-3/TRBV12-4 CASSLTGGRDQPQHF
- TRBJ2-2 TRBV5-1 CASTDITRMNTGELFF
few TRBJ1-5 TRBV6-5 CASSSTGASNQPQHF
few TRBJ2-7 TRBV21-1 CASSKIMTGVSYEQYF
- TRBJ1-4 TRBV18 CASSPPSRPNEKLFF
few TRBJ1-2 TRBV5-1 CASSVDGDYGYTF
few TRBJ2-3 TRBV5-6 CASSPRVSHTDTQYF
few TRBJ2-1 TRBV4-2 CASSPTGLANEQFF
few TRBJ2-1 TRBV3-1 CASSQDMGWAF
few TRBJ2-1 TRBV27 CASSRAGGEQFF
- TRBJ1-2 TRBV27 CASSLSSPGSYGYTF
once TRBJ2-4 TRBV7-8 CASSLVPRRGAKNIQYF
- TRBJ1-5 TRBV20-1 CSAQRGRRGQNQPQHF
- TRBJ2-7 TRBV10-3 CAMGPQAYEQYF
few TRBJ2-3 TRBV11-2 CASSLMLTSTDTQYF
few TRBJ1-1 TRBV20-1 CSASRPGRVAEAFF
- TRBJ2-5 TRBV7-6 CASSLAWGGKETQYF
- TRBJ1-5 TRBV2 CASRTGTGDYSNQPQHF
- TRBJ2-2 TRBV7-6 CASSKSGNTGELFF
few TRBJ2-7 TRBV10-3 CAIGLRDRAYEQYF
few TRBJ2-7 TRBV27 CASGGRNDEQYF
- TRBJ1-1 TRBV20-1 CSANMGTNSEAFF